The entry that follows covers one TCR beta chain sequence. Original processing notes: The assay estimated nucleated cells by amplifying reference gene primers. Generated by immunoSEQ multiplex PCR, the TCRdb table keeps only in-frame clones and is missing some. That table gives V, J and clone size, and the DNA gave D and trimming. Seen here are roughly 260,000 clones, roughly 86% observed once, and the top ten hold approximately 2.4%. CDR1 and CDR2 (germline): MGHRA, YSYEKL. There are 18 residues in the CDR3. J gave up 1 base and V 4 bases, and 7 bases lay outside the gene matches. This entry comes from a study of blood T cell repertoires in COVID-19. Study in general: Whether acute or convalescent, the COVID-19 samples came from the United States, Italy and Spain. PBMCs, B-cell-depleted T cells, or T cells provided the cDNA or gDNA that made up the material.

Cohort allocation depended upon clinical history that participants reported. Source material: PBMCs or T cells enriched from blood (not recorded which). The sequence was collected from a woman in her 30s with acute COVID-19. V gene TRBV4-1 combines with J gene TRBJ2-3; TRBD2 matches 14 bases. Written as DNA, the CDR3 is TGCGCCAGCAGCCGGGGACTAGCGGGGGTGTTGGGCACAGATACGCAGTATTTT. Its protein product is CASSRGLAGVLGTDTQYF.